The 2 T cell receptor beta chains below come from one sample, sequenced in a study of blood T cell repertoires in COVID-19. The repertoire was sequenced with immunoSEQ multiplex PCR; TCRdb's copy has only in-frame clones and lacks some. The data show 200,000 to 300,000 clones, with 80% to 90% seen just once and 1.5% held by the top ten. The sequencing input was peripheral blood. These receptors all come from a woman aged 40 to 50 who had recovered from COVID-19.

This sequence joins TRBV10-2 and TRBJ1-5; 7 nucleotides match TRBD1. CDR1 and CDR2 (germline): WSHSY, SAAADI. The V and J ends lost 10 bases and 5 bases, in that order; junction bases with no gene match: 8. The CDR3 consists of 13 residues. This CDR3 reads CATTAGGYQPQHF. The CDR3 DNA is TGCGCCACCACAGCAGGGGGATATCAGCCCCAGCATTTT.

The rearrangement links TRBV28 to TRBJ1-2; 9 nucleotides line up with TRBD1. This CDR3 has 15 amino acids. Germline-derived CDR1 and CDR2 are MDHEN and SYDVKM. V lost 5 bases and J lost 6; bases outside the gene matches: 10. DNA for the CDR3: TGTGCCAGCAGTCCCTGGGACAGGGAAATGCATGGCTACACCTTC. It encodes CASSPWDREMHGYTF.